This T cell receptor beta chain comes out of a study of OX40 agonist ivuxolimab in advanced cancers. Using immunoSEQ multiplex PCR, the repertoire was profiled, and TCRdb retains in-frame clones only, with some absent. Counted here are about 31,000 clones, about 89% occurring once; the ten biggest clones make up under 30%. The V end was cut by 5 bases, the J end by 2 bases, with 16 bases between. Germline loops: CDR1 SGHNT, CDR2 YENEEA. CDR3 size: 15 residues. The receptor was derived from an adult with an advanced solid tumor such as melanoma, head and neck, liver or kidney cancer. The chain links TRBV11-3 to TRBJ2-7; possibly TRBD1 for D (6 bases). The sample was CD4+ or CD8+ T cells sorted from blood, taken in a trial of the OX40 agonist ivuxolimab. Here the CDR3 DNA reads TGTGCCAGCAGCCACGGCTTTCAGGGGACCTACGAGCAGTACTTC. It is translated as CASSHGFQGTYEQYF.